Listed here are 19 T cell receptor beta chains from one sample, sequenced in a study of OX40 agonist ivuxolimab in advanced cancers. Profiling relied on immunoSEQ multiplex PCR, and the TCRdb table lists in-frame clones only, not all of them. The sample consists of about 32,000 clones, about four fifths of them appearing once. Sequenced here: CD4+ or CD8+ T cells sorted from blood, sampled in a trial of the OX40 agonist ivuxolimab. Receptors originate from an adult with an advanced solid tumor such as melanoma, head and neck, liver or kidney cancer.

This clone came up a few times. The chain has TRBV4-2 and TRBJ2-7; TRBD1 might be the D (7 bases). Germline values: CDR1 LGHNA, CDR2 YNFKEQ. CDR3 length: 16 residues. Trimming left V 0 bases short and J 5 bases short, with 17 bases between. The CDR3 loop reads CASSQEGLYQGDEQYF. CDR3 DNA sequence: TGTGCCAGCAGCCAAGAGGGACTGTACCAGGGGGACGAGCAGTACTTC.

The CDR3, as DNA: TGTGCCAGCAGACCCCTTGGGGGAATGGGCGGGGGACGATCCTACAATGAGCAGTTCTTC. It codes for CASRPLGGMGGGRSYNEQFF. The chain recombines TRBV27 with TRBJ2-1; TRBD2 matches at 7 bases. V dropped 6 bases and J dropped 1; count of bases not matched to a gene: 21. CDR1 MNHEY and CDR2 SMNVEV come from the germline V gene (reference sequence). CDR3 size: 20 residues.

V gene TRBV19 combines with J gene TRBJ1-2; D is uncertain. Germline values: CDR1 LNHDA, CDR2 SQIVND (reference sequence). The CDR3 is 11 amino acids. V lost 6 bases, J lost 4 bases, and 6 bases lay in between. For the CDR3, the DNA is TGTGCCAGTAGGGCAGTCTATGGCTACACCTTC. This encodes CASRAVYGYTF.

The sample holds a few counts of this clone. The V gene is TRBV9, the J gene TRBJ2-2; D uncertain. The germline V gene encodes CDR1 SGDLS and CDR2 YYNGEE. This CDR3 has 12 amino acids. Trimming shortened V by 0 bases and J by 7 bases, and 4 bases separated the two germline ends. The chain's CDR3 is CASSVGSGELFF. The CDR3 DNA reads as TGTGCCAGCAGCGTAGGAAGCGGGGAGCTGTTTTTT. Filled out from reference TRBV9 and TRBJ2-2, the complete variable domain reads DSGVTQTPKHLITATGQRVTLRCSPRSGDLSVYWYQQSLDQGLQFLIQYYNGEERAKGNILERFSAQQFPDLHSELNLSSLELGDSALYFCASSVGSGELFFGEGSRLTVL.

This clone was picked up a small number of times. This chain joins TRBV28 and TRBJ1-1; a weak D match, TRBD1 (6 bases). CDR1 and CDR2 (germline): MDHEN, SYDVKM. V was cut by 1 base and J by 5 bases, with 20 bases left in between. The CDR3 is 17 amino acids. CDR3 residues: CASSLFGGRGRGTEAFF. The CDR3, as DNA: TGTGCCAGCAGTTTATTTGGGGGGCGCGGACGGGGTACTGAAGCTTTCTTT.

The chain combines TRBV27 with TRBJ2-3; D is ambiguous. The CDR3 totals 15 residues. The V end lost 5 bases, the J end lost 0 bases, and 12 bases lay between the germline ends. Germline CDR1 MNHEY, CDR2 SMNVEV (reference sequence). The chain's CDR3 is CASSVLVGSTDTQYF. CDR3 bases: TGTGCCAGCAGTGTCCTGGTGGGTAGCACAGATACGCAGTATTTT.

This clone is classed as medium-sized. The rearrangement links TRBV4-1 to TRBJ1-5; 7 nucleotides agree with TRBD1. CDR3 size: 14 residues. Per germline, CDR1 MGHRA and CDR2 YSYEKL. J lost 7 bases, V lost 5 bases, and 8 bases had no gene match. CDR3: CASSTRTGIQPQHF. The DNA for the CDR3 is TGCGCCAGCAGCACCCGGACAGGTATACAGCCCCAGCATTTT.

The gene calls are TRBV18 and TRBJ2-7, with TRBD1 identical over 7 bases. CDR1 is KGHSH and CDR2 is LQKENI in the germline V gene. CDR3 size: 15 residues. After removal of 3 bases from V and 0 bases from J, the junction contained 5 bases not matched to a gene. The CDR3 DNA reads TGTGCCAGCTCACCTACGACAGGGATCTCCTACGAGCAGTACTTC. Encoded protein: CASSPTTGISYEQYF.

This clone was detected a few times. Other DNA sequences in the same sample also yield this CDR3. The chain links TRBV6-4 to TRBJ1-1, with TRBD1 matching over 8 bases. The CDR3 length is 14 residues. V was pared by 4 bases and J by 5 bases, with 6 bases of the junction left unmatched. Germline CDR1 and CDR2: MRHNA and SNTAGT. In DNA, the CDR3 is TGTGCCAGCAGTGCGGACAGGGAGGGGACTGAAGCTTTCTTT. It is translated as CASSADREGTEAFF.

J is TRBJ2-5 and V is TRBV7-9; no reliable D call. V gave up 1 base and J gave up 1 base, with 7 bases separating them. The germline CDR1 and CDR2 sequences are SEHNR and FQNEAQ (reference sequence). The CDR3 spans 14 residues. CDR3 nucleotides: TGTGCCAGCAGCTTAGTCTCGCTCCAAGAGACCCAGTACTTC. Protein: CASSLVSLQETQYF.

The genes are TRBV7-9 and TRBJ1-1; no firm D call. V lost 1 base and J lost 7, with 13 bases in between. The CDR3 consists of 14 residues. The germline gives CDR1 SEHNR, CDR2 FQNEAQ (reference sequence). The CDR3 DNA reads as TGTGCCAGCAGCTTAGTACCAGAATACCTTGAAGCTTTCTTT. It encodes CASSLVPEYLEAFF.

This rearrangement joins TRBV5-6 to TRBJ1-2, with no clear D. The CDR3 has 15 residues. Trimming shortened V by 0 bases and J by 3 bases, and 12 bases separated the two germline ends. CDR1 and CDR2 from the germline V gene are SGHDT and YYEEEE. CDR3 sequence reads: CASSLVGRWDYGYTF. The CDR3 region has the DNA TGTGCCAGCAGCTTGGTGGGCCGTTGGGACTATGGCTACACCTTC.

The chain couples TRBV7-6 to TRBJ1-5, with TRBD1 as a possible D gene (5 bases). Trimming took 5 bases from V and 8 from J, leaving 10 bases between them. There are 12 residues in the CDR3. Germline V gives CDR1 SGHVS, CDR2 FNYEAQ. CDR3 DNA: TGTGCCAGCAGCCCCGCGGGGGAGCCCCAGCATTTT. Amino acids: CASSPAGEPQHF.

The chain has TRBV19 and TRBJ2-7; D unresolved. Germline V gives CDR1 LNHDA, CDR2 SQIVND (reference sequence). The CDR3 runs 13 residues. Trimming removed 4 bases from V and 3 bases from J, with 10 bases in between. The CDR3 sequence: CASSTLVDYEQYF. The CDR3 region has the DNA TGTGCCAGTAGTACTCTTGTTGACTACGAGCAGTACTTC.

This clone was counted a single time. The chain has TRBV10-2 and TRBJ2-7; D tentatively fits TRBD1 or TRBD2 (5 bases each). With 8 bases removed from V and 3 bases from J, the gap between germline ends came to 20 bases. Germline lookup yields CDR1 WSHSY and CDR2 SAAADI. This CDR3 is built from 15 residues. CDR3 sequence (DNA): TGCGCCAGCCTACCAGAAAGGGACGGAGGCTACGAGCAGTACTTC. It codes for CASLPERDGGYEQYF.

The V call is TRBV28, the J call TRBJ2-1, with 14 nucleotides matching TRBD2. This CDR3 region has 19 residues. V shed 2 bases and J 0 bases; nucleotides not matched to a gene: 6. Germline lookup yields CDR1 MDHEN and CDR2 SYDVKM. The CDR3 DNA sequence: TGTGCCAGCAGTTTAGGACTAGCGGGAGGCCCTAGCTCCTACAATGAGCAGTTCTTC. Translating it yields CASSLGLAGGPSSYNEQFF.

The chain employs TRBV7-2 and TRBJ1-6; D gene uncertain. This CDR3 is 14 amino acids long. Germline assignment: CDR1 SGHTA and CDR2 FQGNSA. V lost 4 bases and J 10 bases, leaving 14 bases between the germline ends. The CDR3 coding sequence is TGTGCCAGCAGCTACGCCGGGAGGAACTCACCCCTCCACTTT. It is translated as CASSYAGRNSPLHF. Full variable domain (rest looked up from reference TRBV7-2 and TRBJ1-6): GAGVSQSPSNKVTEKGKDVELRCDPISGHTALYWYRQSLGQGLEFLIYFQGNSAPDKSGLPSDRFSAERTGGSVSTLTIQRTQQEDSAVYLCASSYAGRNSPLHFGNGTRLTVT.

This sequence joins TRBV28 and TRBJ1-1, with unresolved D. Looked up from germline, CDR1 is MDHEN and CDR2 is SYDVKM. Trimming removed 3 bases from V and 2 bases from J, with 4 bases in between. The length of the CDR3 is 12 residues. In nucleotides, the CDR3 is TGTGCCAGCAGTTTTCCCAACACTGAAGCTTTCTTT. It is translated as CASSFPNTEAFF.

The genes are TRBV23-1 and TRBJ1-3, with a tentative D call TRBD1 (6 bases). TRBV23-1 is identified as an open reading frame with a role that is uncertain. Deletions cut 5 bases from V and 2 bases from J, with 19 bases between. There are 17 residues in the CDR3. The CDR3 DNA follows: TGCGCCAGCAGTTCATCAGACAGGAAGGTTACTGGAAACACCATATATTTT. It yields the protein CASSSSDRKVTGNTIYF.